This T cell receptor (beta chain) was sequenced for a study of blood T cell repertoires in COVID-19. Study-level information: From T cells, B-cell-depleted T cells, or PBMCs came the material, which was cDNA or gDNA.

How the authors handled the data: Reference gene primer amplification yielded estimated nucleated cell counts. The assay was immunoSEQ multiplex PCR, and TCRdb's table has in-frame clones only and misses some. V and J calls and clone size are as listed in that table; D and trimming were resolved from the DNA. The table records over 350,000 clones, roughly nine tenths of them present only once. Participant reports of clinical history set cohort assignment. The V and J ends lost 3 bases and 0 bases, in that order; junction bases with no gene match: 20. Per germline, CDR1 KGHDR and CDR2 SFDVKD. CDR3 size: 21 residues.

The sequence was obtained from a woman in her late teens or twenties with acute COVID-19. V gene TRBV24-1 combines with J gene TRBJ2-3; TRBD1 agrees at 7 bases. The sequencing input was PBMCs or T cells enriched from blood (not recorded which). CDR3 nucleotide sequence: TGTGCCACCAGTGATCCTACCGAAAGGAGTAGGGGGCCGACTAGCACAGATACGCAGTATTTT. Protein: CATSDPTERSRGPTSTDTQYF.